The entry that follows covers one T cell receptor (beta chain) sequence. Its antigen is undetermined. This sample stems from a study of glioma-infiltrating T cells. General study results and limits: Tissue-blood divergence was below expectation in non-neoplastic patients, above in gliomas.

Germline CDR1 reads SGHRS; CDR2 reads YFSETQ. V lost 1 base, J lost 9 bases, and 8 bases lay in between. There are 13 residues in the CDR3. Using RNA template, CDR3s of TCR alpha and beta were amplified with iRepertoire arm-PCR. Tissue mRNA or PBMC total RNA, roughly 95-400 ng, went into one-step reverse transcription and amplification. TCRdb processed the multiplex PCR reads anew with MiXCR; each CDR3 protein has one entry. The sample lists about 130,000 distinct CDR3 sequences; 20% to 25% were seen once. The sample comprised glioma tissue, nonneoplastic brain tissue, or PBMCs (not recorded which). The chain is built from TRBV5-1 and TRBJ1-6, with D unresolved. This TCR came from a human donor with low-grade glioma or glioblastoma, undergoing nonglioma brain surgery, or in good health (not recorded which). CDR3 sequence: CASSLLQSSPLHF. The CDR3 DNA reads as TGCGCCAGCAGCTTGCTCCAAAGTTCACCCCTCCACTTT.